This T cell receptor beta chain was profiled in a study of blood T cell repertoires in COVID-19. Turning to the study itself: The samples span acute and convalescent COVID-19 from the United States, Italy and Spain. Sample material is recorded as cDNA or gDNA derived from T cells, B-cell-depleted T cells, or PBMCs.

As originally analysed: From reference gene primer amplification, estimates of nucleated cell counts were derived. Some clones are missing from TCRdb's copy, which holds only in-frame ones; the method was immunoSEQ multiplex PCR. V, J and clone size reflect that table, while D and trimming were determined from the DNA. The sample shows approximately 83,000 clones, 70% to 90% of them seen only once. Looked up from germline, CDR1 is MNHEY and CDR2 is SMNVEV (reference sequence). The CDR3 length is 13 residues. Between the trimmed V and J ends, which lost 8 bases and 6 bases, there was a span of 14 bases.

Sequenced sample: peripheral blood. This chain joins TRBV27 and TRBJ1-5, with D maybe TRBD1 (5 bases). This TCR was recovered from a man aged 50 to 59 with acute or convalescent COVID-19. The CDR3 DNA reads TGTGCCAGCGCGGGGGTGAGAGGTCAGCCCCAGCATTTT. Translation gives CASAGVRGQPQHF.